One sample yielded the 5 T cell receptor beta chains listed below, sequenced in a study of T-cell reconstitution after alpha-beta-depleted transplantation in children. The TCRbeta library incorporated unique molecular identifiers. MiXCR, run by TCRdb on the PCR reads, gives a single entry per CDR3 protein. The repertoire consists of some 830,000 distinct CDR3 sequences, with roughly 15% occurring once and the leading ten covering about 4.6%. This sample comprised PBMCs, mostly from graft donor cells, obtained 360 days after TCRalphabeta/CD19-depleted stem cell transplant. The receptor source for this set is a male patient under 18 who had a stem cell transplant for acute lymphoblastic leukemia, so the T cells may come from the graft donor.

The chain employs TRBV4-2 and TRBJ2-6; 9 bases align to TRBD1. V shed 4 bases, J shed 2 bases, and the junction held 3 bases outside the gene matches. This CDR3 has 16 amino acids. In germline, CDR1 is LGHNA, CDR2 YNFKEQ. CDR3 bases: TGTGCCAGCAGCCCTACAGGGGGCGCTGGGGCCAACGTCCTGACTTTC. It specifies CASSPTGGAGANVLTF.

The chain is built from TRBV9 and TRBJ1-4, with a weak D call TRBD1 (5 bases). From germline, CDR1 is SGDLS and CDR2 YYNGEE. The germline V and J ends were trimmed by 0 bases and 10 bases, with 13 bases remaining between them. This CDR3 region has 14 residues. DNA for the CDR3: TGTGCCAGCAGCGTAGGAGGTGGCACAGGAAAACTGTTTTTT. It codes for CASSVGGGTGKLFF.

This clonotype was detected a few times. This chain joins TRBV7-9 and TRBJ2-1; D perhaps matches TRBD1 (5 bases). Germline V gene data show CDR1 as SEHNR and CDR2 as FQNEAQ (reference sequence). This CDR3 comprises 10 residues. Trimming removed 10 bases from V and 6 bases from J, with 7 bases in between. As DNA, the CDR3 is TGTGCCATCAGGGTCAATGAGCAGTTCTTC. Its protein product is CAIRVNEQFF.

V is TRBV29-1 and J is TRBJ1-1, with D hard to call. Germline V lookup: CDR1 SQVTM, CDR2 ANQGSEA. The CDR3 loop spans 11 amino acids. Trimming left V 4 bases short and J 4 bases short, with 7 bases between. This chain's CDR3 is CSVARSTEAFF. CDR3 DNA: TGCAGCGTTGCTCGTTCCACTGAAGCTTTCTTT.

In its sample, this clonotype was seen once. The chain uses TRBV7-8 and TRBJ2-5; 7 bases align to TRBD2. This CDR3 region has 15 residues. V shed 6 bases, J shed 2 bases, and the junction held 9 bases outside the gene matches. Germline loops: CDR1 SGHVS, CDR2 FQNEAQ. The CDR3 loop is CASSHLGGGQETQYF. CDR3 DNA sequence: TGTGCCAGCAGTCACCTTGGCGGGGGACAAGAGACCCAGTACTTC.